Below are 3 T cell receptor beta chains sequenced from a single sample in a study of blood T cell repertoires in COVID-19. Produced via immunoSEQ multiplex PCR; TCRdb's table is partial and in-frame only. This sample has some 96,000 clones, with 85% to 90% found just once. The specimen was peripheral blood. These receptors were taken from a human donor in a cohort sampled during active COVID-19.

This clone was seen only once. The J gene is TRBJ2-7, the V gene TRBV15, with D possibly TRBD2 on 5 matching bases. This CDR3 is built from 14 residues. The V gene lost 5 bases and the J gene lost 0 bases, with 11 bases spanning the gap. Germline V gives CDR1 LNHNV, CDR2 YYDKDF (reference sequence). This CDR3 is CATSGGWSSYEQYF. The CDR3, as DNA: TGTGCCACCAGCGGCGGGTGGAGCTCCTACGAGCAGTACTTC.

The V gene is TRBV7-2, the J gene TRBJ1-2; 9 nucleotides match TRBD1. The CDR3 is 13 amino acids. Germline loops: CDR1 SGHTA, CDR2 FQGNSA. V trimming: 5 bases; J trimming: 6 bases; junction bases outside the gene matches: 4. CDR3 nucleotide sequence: TGTGCCAGCAGCCGGGACAGGGTCGATGGCTACACCTTC. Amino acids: CASSRDRVDGYTF. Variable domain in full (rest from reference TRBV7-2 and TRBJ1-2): GAGVSQSPSNKVTEKGKDVELRCDPISGHTALYWYRQSLGQGLEFLIYFQGNSAPDKSGLPSDRFSAERTGGSVSTLTIQRTQQEDSAVYLCASSRDRVDGYTFGSGTRLTVV.

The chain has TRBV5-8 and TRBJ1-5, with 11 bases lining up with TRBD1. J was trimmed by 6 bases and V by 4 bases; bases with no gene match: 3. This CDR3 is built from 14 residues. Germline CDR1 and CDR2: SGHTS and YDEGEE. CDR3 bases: TGTGCCAGCAGCGTCGGGACAGGGGGTCAGCCCCAGCATTTT. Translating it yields CASSVGTGGQPQHF.